Below, 3 T cell receptor beta chains from the same sample are listed, as sequenced in a study of regulatory T cells in long-lasting Graves disease. The sample's time point: persistent/refractory GD, antithyroid drugs over 5 years with positive TRAb. The TCR library used RNA extracted from PBMCs. With iRepertoire HTBI primers and Arm-PCR of CDR3 regions, TCR beta libraries were built. TCRdb passed the multiplex PCR reads through MiXCR, listing each CDR3 protein once. The data contain roughly 450,000 distinct CDR3 sequences, around a quarter of them singletons. The sample here was peripheral blood mononuclear cells (PBMCs), taken when the disease was refractory, from a patient treated with antithyroid drugs. These receptor sequences come from a female donor with Graves disease.

This clonotype was recorded many times. The gene calls are TRBV28 and TRBJ1-1, with no clear D. The germline gives CDR1 MDHEN, CDR2 SYDVKM. V was clipped by 3 bases and J by 0 bases, with 8 bases between them. The CDR3 covers 14 residues. The CDR3 nucleotides read TGTGCCAGCAGTTTTGATTCGGTGAACACTGAAGCTTTCTTT. It specifies CASSFDSVNTEAFF.

The chain recombines TRBV20-1 with TRBJ2-7; TRBD1 agrees at 11 bases. In germline, CDR1 is DFQATT, CDR2 SNEGSKA (reference sequence). The ends lost 3 bases at V and 2 bases at J; junction bases unmatched: 6. CDR3 size: 15 residues. CDR3 DNA sequence: TGCAGTGCTAGGGCGGGGACAGGGGGAACCTACGAGCAGTACTTC. It encodes CSARAGTGGTYEQYF.

This clonotype has only a few counts. The chain employs TRBV27 and TRBJ1-2; 9 nucleotides match TRBD1. This CDR3 contains 14 residues. Germline loops: CDR1 MNHEY, CDR2 SMNVEV (reference sequence). J lost 4 bases, V lost 7 bases, and 7 bases had no gene match. CDR3 bases: TGTGCCAGCACGCCCGGGACAGGGACCTATGGCTACACCTTC. Protein product: CASTPGTGTYGYTF.